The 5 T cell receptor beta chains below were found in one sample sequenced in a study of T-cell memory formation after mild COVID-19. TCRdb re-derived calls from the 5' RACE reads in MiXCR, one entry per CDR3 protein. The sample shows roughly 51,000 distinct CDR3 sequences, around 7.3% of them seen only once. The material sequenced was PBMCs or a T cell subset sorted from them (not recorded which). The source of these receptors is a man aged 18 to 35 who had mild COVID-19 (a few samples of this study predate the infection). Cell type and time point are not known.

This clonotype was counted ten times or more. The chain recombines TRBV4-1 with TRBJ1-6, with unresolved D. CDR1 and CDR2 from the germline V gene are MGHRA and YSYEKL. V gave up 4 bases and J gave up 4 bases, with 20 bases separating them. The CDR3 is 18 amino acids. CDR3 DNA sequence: TGCGCCAGCAGCCCGGGAAGACCTGTGCGGGATTATAATTCACCCCTCCACTTT. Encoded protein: CASSPGRPVRDYNSPLHF.

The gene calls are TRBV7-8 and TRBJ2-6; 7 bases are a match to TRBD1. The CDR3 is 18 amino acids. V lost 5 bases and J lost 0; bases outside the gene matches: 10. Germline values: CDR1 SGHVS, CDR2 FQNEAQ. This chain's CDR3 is CASSEGAGYISGANVLTF. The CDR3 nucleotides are TGTGCCAGCAGCGAGGGGGCAGGATACATCTCTGGGGCCAACGTCCTGACTTTC.

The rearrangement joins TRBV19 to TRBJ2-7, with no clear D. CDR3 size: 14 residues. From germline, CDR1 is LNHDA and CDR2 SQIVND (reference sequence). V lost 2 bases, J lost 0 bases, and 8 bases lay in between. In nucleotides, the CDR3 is TGTGCCAGTAGTATACGTGTATACTCCTACGAGCAGTACTTC. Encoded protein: CASSIRVYSYEQYF.

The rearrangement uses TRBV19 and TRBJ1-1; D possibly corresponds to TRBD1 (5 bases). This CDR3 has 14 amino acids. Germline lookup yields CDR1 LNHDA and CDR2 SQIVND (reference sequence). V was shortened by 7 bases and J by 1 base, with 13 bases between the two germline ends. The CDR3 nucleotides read TGTGCCAGTACTCCAGGGTTTGGGAACACTGAAGCTTTCTTT. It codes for CASTPGFGNTEAFF.

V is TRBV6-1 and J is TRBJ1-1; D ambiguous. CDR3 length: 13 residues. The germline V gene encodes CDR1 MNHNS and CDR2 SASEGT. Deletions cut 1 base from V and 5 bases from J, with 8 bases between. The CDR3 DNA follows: TGTGCCAGCAGTGAAGTGTACGGGACTGAAGCTTTCTTT. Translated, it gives CASSEVYGTEAFF.